Listed below are T cell receptor beta chains from one sample, sequenced in a study of technical replicates of blood from a few donors. Data came from immunoSEQ multiplex PCR; TCRdb stores just in-frame clones and leaves some out. The sample includes 80,000 to 100,000 clones, 95% to 97% of them seen just once. The sequencing input was T cells isolated from PBMCs. Every receptor here comes from a human donor in good health. Each CDR3 is given with its conserved first and last residue. Fields, in order: V gene, CDR3 protein.

v_gene: TRBV10-3
CDR3aa: CAISISYEGTIYF

v_gene: TRBV19
CDR3aa: CASRRTFSNTGELFF

v_gene: TRBV30
CDR3aa: CAWRKQGEAFF

v_gene: TRBV7-3
CDR3aa: CASRGTGEFTGELFF

v_gene: TRBV9
CDR3aa: CASSVGLNTGELFF

v_gene: TRBV19
CDR3aa: CASSIDLATNIHYEQYF

v_gene: TRBV11-3
CDR3aa: CASSSGGFDGERRSYNEQFF

v_gene: TRBV28
CDR3aa: CASRTRVSGSDEQFF

v_gene: TRBV6-1
CDR3aa: CASIPGAETQYF

v_gene: TRBV19
CDR3aa: CASRRGQRSGTGENQETQYF

v_gene: TRBV5-4
CDR3aa: CASSAELAGWTDTQYF

v_gene: TRBV4-1
CDR3aa: CASSQPDRARQPQHF

v_gene: TRBV6-1
CDR3aa: CASSEEGGLANEQYF

v_gene: TRBV29-1
CDR3aa: CSVDSGTDNQPQHF

v_gene: TRBV9
CDR3aa: CASSVGVAASSYNEQFF

v_gene: TRBV19
CDR3aa: CASRGLQGATNEQFF

v_gene: TRBV25-1
CDR3aa: CASSESTRTSEQYF

v_gene: TRBV19
CDR3aa: CASSKTTVEQPQHF

v_gene: TRBV18
CDR3aa: CATTGTPLNTEAFF

v_gene: TRBV9
CDR3aa: CASSGPGRYEQYF

v_gene: TRBV5-1
CDR3aa: CASSLASGGVNEQFF

v_gene: TRBV4-1
CDR3aa: CASSQEYGLQTSYEQYF